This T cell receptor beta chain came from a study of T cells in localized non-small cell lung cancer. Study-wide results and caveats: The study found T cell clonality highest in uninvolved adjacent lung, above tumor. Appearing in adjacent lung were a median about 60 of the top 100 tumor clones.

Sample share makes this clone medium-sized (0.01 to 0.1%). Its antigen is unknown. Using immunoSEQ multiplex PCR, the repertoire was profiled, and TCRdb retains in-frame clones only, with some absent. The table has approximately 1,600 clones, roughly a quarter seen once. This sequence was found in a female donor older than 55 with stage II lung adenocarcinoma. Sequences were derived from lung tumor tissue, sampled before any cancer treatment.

The CDR3 coding sequence is TGTGCCAGCAGCTTCAGCCCTTCAGGGGGCACTGAAGCTTTCTTT. The encoded protein is CASSFSPSGGTEAFF. The chain is built from TRBV9 and TRBJ1-1, with 7 bases fitting TRBD1. Germline lookup yields CDR1 SGDLS and CDR2 YYNGEE. The ends lost 4 bases at V and 4 bases at J; junction bases unmatched: 10. The CDR3 runs to 15 residues.